The text below deals with one T cell receptor beta chain. Its antigen remains unidentified. The data originate from a study of T-cell memory formation after mild COVID-19. Study-wide results and caveats: Within pre-infection memory, some responding clones were found, suggesting cross-reactive memory joined. CD4+ bias marked clones expanding day 15 to 37, unlike balanced contracting clones.

Via MiXCR, TCRdb re-called the 5' RACE reads, giving one row per CDR3 protein. Of approximately 190,000 distinct CDR3 sequences detected, about a sixth appear once; the ten largest clones hold about 2.4%. This receptor was identified in an adult woman who had mild COVID-19 (a few samples of this study predate the infection). Cell type and time point are not known. What was sequenced was PBMCs or a T cell subset sorted from them (not recorded which).

CDR3 DNA: TGTGCCAGCAGCGTAACGGCTAGCGGCACAGATACGCAGTATTTT. It translates to CASSVTASGTDTQYF. The chain carries TRBV9 and TRBJ2-3, with D perhaps matching TRBD2 (6 bases). V dropped 1 base and J dropped 1 base, with 10 bases sitting between them. This CDR3 region has 15 residues. Per germline, CDR1 SGDLS and CDR2 YYNGEE.